Following are 25 T cell receptor beta chains from one sample sequenced in a study of regulatory T cells in long-lasting Graves disease. Building the TCR beta libraries relied on iRepertoire HTBI primers, and CDR3 regions underwent Arm-PCR. One entry per CDR3 protein results from TCRdb running MiXCR on the multiplex PCR reads. The sample consists of approximately 400,000 distinct CDR3 sequences, more than 12% of them appearing once. The time point is: newly diagnosed GD, antithyroid drugs for less than 3 months. PBMC-extracted RNA yielded the TCR library. These same records also appear under a second study, on T cells in Graves' hyperthyroidism and ophthalmopathy.

Sample: peripheral blood mononuclear cells (PBMCs), taken at new diagnosis, from a patient treated with antithyroid drugs. The source is a woman aged 30 to 39 with Graves disease.

This clonotype was seen many times. V gene TRBV7-3 combines with J gene TRBJ2-7; D is perhaps TRBD1 (6 bases). V was trimmed by 2 bases and J by 3 bases, leaving 11 bases between them. The germline V gene encodes CDR1 SGHTA and CDR2 FQGTGA. This CDR3 is built from 14 residues. The DNA of the CDR3 is TGTGCCAGCAGCTTATGGGCAGGGGACTACGAGCAGTACTTC. Translated: CASSLWAGDYEQYF.

The chain couples TRBV4-1 to TRBJ2-2; D is undetermined. Germline V CDR1 and CDR2: MGHRA, YSYEKL. The CDR3 sequence is 15 residues long. The V gene lost 3 bases and the J gene lost 4 bases, with 12 bases spanning the gap. Here the CDR3 reads CASSQDILGTGELFF. CDR3 nucleotides: TGCGCCAGCAGCCAGGATATCTTGGGCACCGGGGAGCTGTTTTTT.

This clonotype appeared once. This may stem from a read error, because a much larger clone lies one nucleotide away. Here the CDR3 omits its conserved ending phenylalanine or tryptophan, so a read error is the likely source. This chain connects TRBV29-1 to TRBJ1-2, with D unclear. The V end was cut by 1 base, the J end by 0 bases, with 6 bases between. Per germline, CDR1 SQVTM and CDR2 ANQGSEA. The length of the CDR3 is 13 residues. CDR3: CSVEGKANYGYTL. The CDR3 DNA follows: TGCAGCGTTGAAGGCAAGGCTAACTATGGCTACACCCTC.

The J gene is TRBJ2-5, the V gene TRBV18; possibly TRBD1 for D (6 bases). Per germline, CDR1 KGHSH and CDR2 LQKENI. V lost 5 bases to trimming and J lost 3 bases, with 13 bases between them. CDR3 length: 14 amino acids. The CDR3, as DNA: TGTGCCAGCTCATCAGGGGCAGGGGAAGAGACCCAGTACTTC. Translating gives CASSSGAGEETQYF.

This clonotype showed up just once. This sequence joins TRBV11-3 and TRBJ1-1, with 10 bases identical to TRBD1. Germline V gene sequence: CDR1 SGHNT, CDR2 YENEEA. V dropped 8 bases and J dropped 10; count of bases not matched to a gene: 16. This CDR3 contains 15 residues. CDR3 residues: CASGASGQGFSGAFF. The CDR3 DNA follows: TGTGCCAGCGGCGCCTCGGGACAGGGGTTTAGTGGAGCTTTCTTT.

This clonotype came up many times. The rearrangement links TRBV18 to TRBJ2-3; 8 bases are a match to TRBD2. The junction had 8 bases not matched to a gene; V was cut back by 2 bases and J by 7 bases. Germline V lookup: CDR1 KGHSH, CDR2 LQKENI. The CDR3 is made up of 15 amino acids. The CDR3 protein is CASSPLREGPHTQYF. The DNA of the CDR3 is TGTGCCAGCTCACCATTACGGGAGGGCCCCCATACGCAGTATTTT.

Only a few counts were recorded for this clonotype. The gene calls are TRBV7-9 and TRBJ2-2, with D possibly being TRBD1 (6 bases). CDR1 is SEHNR and CDR2 is FQNEAQ in the germline V gene (reference sequence). CDR3 size: 15 residues. V was clipped by 4 bases and J by 7 bases, with 16 bases between them. The CDR3 spells CASSSKGGMSGELFF. The CDR3 DNA sequence: TGTGCCAGCAGCTCGAAAGGGGGAATGAGCGGGGAGCTGTTTTTT.

This clonotype was found many times. This sequence joins TRBV30 and TRBJ2-5, with D maybe TRBD2 (5 bases). Germline-derived CDR1 and CDR2 are GTSNPN and SVGIG (reference sequence). The CDR3 sequence is 14 residues long. Trimming stripped 0 bases from V and 6 bases from J, with 14 bases between. CDR3 amino acids: CAWSVLGVGQTQYF. CDR3 DNA sequence: TGTGCCTGGAGTGTACTCGGGGTCGGGCAGACCCAGTACTTC.

This clonotype showed up many times. The genes are TRBV4-2 and TRBJ2-7; TRBD2 matches 8 bases. J was trimmed by 2 bases and V by 5 bases; bases with no gene match: 8. The germline gives CDR1 LGHNA, CDR2 YNFKEQ. The CDR3 contains 15 residues. The CDR3 here is CASSATSGPTYEQYF. The CDR3, as DNA: TGTGCCAGCAGCGCCACTAGCGGCCCAACCTACGAGCAGTACTTC.

Concerning this clonotype: An end of the junction differs from the germline gene, which may be a read error. The chain carries TRBV20-1 and TRBJ1-1, with 7 nucleotides matching TRBD1. The CDR3 runs 14 residues. CDR1 and CDR2 from the germline V gene are DFQATT and SNEGSKA (reference sequence). The CDR3: CSPRRGQPNTEAFF. CDR3 coding DNA: TGCAGTCCTAGGCGGGGACAGCCGAACACTGAAGCTTTCTTT.

This clonotype appeared a few times. The chain carries TRBV6-1 and TRBJ1-1; D may be TRBD1 (6 bases). Trimming cost V 4 bases and J 6 bases, with 6 bases left between them. Germline CDR1 is MNHNS and CDR2 is SASEGT. The CDR3 spans 11 residues. CDR3 in amino acids: CASSGTAEAFF. The CDR3 DNA follows: TGTGCCAGCAGTGGGACAGCTGAAGCTTTCTTT.

This clonotype has more than one count but fewer than ten. The chain combines TRBV29-1 with TRBJ2-1; the D gene could be TRBD1 or TRBD2 (5 bases each). CDR3 size: 15 residues. V gave up 3 bases and J gave up 4 bases, with 16 bases separating them. Germline CDR1 and CDR2: SQVTM and ANQGSEA. The CDR3 DNA follows: TGCAGCGTTGACCCCGGGACGACGATTTACAATGAGCAGTTCTTC. Encoded protein: CSVDPGTTIYNEQFF.

This clonotype has at least ten counts. V is TRBV28 and J is TRBJ1-2; TRBD1 is a possible D gene (5 bases). CDR1 is MDHEN, CDR2 SYDVKM, per germline. The CDR3 covers 15 residues. Trimming cost V 4 bases and J 4 bases, with 16 bases left between them. The CDR3 DNA follows: TGTGCCAGCAGTTGGATTAGAACAGGCCTCTATGGCTACACCTTC. Its protein is CASSWIRTGLYGYTF.

The chain employs TRBV28 and TRBJ2-1; 9 nucleotides align to TRBD2. V lost 2 bases to trimming and J lost 7 bases; unmatched junction nucleotides: 18. CDR1 and CDR2 from the germline V gene are MDHEN and SYDVKM. This CDR3 contains 19 residues. The CDR3 loop reads CASSLSSILRSSGINEQFF. In nucleotides, the CDR3 is TGTGCCAGCAGTTTAAGCAGCATCCTTAGGTCTAGCGGGATTAATGAGCAGTTCTTC.

This clonotype was observed a few times. The chain recombines TRBV5-1 with TRBJ1-2, with unresolved D. The CDR3 runs 15 residues. Germline assignment: CDR1 SGHRS and CDR2 YFSETQ. The germline V and J ends were trimmed by 0 bases and 8 bases, with 17 bases remaining between them. CDR3: CASSLVSGSLEGYTF. CDR3 in DNA: TGCGCCAGCAGCTTGGTCTCCGGGTCTCTGGAAGGCTACACCTTC.

A word on this clonotype: A much larger clone sits a single nucleotide away, making a read error possible. The genes are TRBV3-1 and TRBJ2-3; TRBD2 agrees at 11 bases. Near its end, the DNA agrees better with TRBJ2-7, so the J call may be wrong. This CDR3 is built from 16 residues. In germline, CDR1 is LGHDT, CDR2 YNNKEL (reference sequence). The CDR3 reads CASSLSSGRTLHEQYF. The CDR3 DNA sequence: TGTGCCAGCAGCCTTTCTAGCGGGAGGACACTCCACGAGCAGTACTTC.

The V gene is TRBV11-3, the J gene TRBJ2-1; D not resolved. Germline CDR1 is SGHNT and CDR2 is YENEEA. Trimming stripped 2 bases from V and 5 bases from J, with 4 bases between. This CDR3 contains 12 residues. The CDR3: CASSLSHNEQFF. The CDR3 DNA sequence: TGTGCCAGCAGCTTATCCCACAATGAGCAGTTCTTC.

This clonotype was recorded many times. The gene calls are TRBV11-2 and TRBJ2-1; 7 bases are a match to TRBD2. Germline lookup yields CDR1 SGHAT and CDR2 FQNNGV. This CDR3 comprises 16 residues. V dropped 0 bases and J dropped 5; count of bases not matched to a gene: 7. CDR3 coding DNA: TGTGCCAGCAGCTTAGATATCGGGACTATTCACAATGAGCAGTTCTTC. Translating it yields CASSLDIGTIHNEQFF.

This clonotype has ten or more counts. This chain joins TRBV5-6 and TRBJ2-5; 7 nucleotides match TRBD2. CDR3 size: 17 residues. Germline values: CDR1 SGHDT, CDR2 YYEEEE. Unmatched junction bases numbered 13, after V lost 4 bases and J lost 1 base. The CDR3 DNA sequence: TGTGCCAGCAGCCCCCGGGACCGGGACTATCCCCAAGAGACCCAGTACTTC. Its translation: CASSPRDRDYPQETQYF.

This clonotype was counted ten times or more. The V call is TRBV2, the J call TRBJ2-7; D may match TRBD1 or TRBD2 (5 bases each). The germline V and J ends were trimmed by 2 bases and 5 bases, with 28 bases remaining between them. The CDR3 totals 19 residues. Germline V gives CDR1 SNHLY, CDR2 FYNNEI. Here the CDR3 DNA reads TGTGCCAGCAGTGAATCGGGTTTTTTCGGGAACTGGGGGTTCCACGAGCAGTACTTC. Residues: CASSESGFFGNWGFHEQYF.

This clonotype was detected ten times or more. The conserved closing phenylalanine or tryptophan is absent in this CDR3, likely reflecting a read error. This chain uses TRBV7-9 with TRBJ2-7, with D unresolved. Germline lookup yields CDR1 SEHNR and CDR2 FQNEAQ (reference sequence). The V end lost 2 bases, the J end lost 2 bases, and 10 bases lay between the germline ends. The CDR3 is 14 residues long. DNA for the CDR3: TGTGCCAGCAGCTTAACTGGCCTGGCCTACGAGCAGTACCTC. Translated, it gives CASSLTGLAYEQYL.

This clonotype was counted many times. The chain employs TRBV5-1 and TRBJ2-3; 8 bases line up with TRBD2. Per the germline V gene, CDR1 is SGHRS and CDR2 is YFSETQ. There are 14 residues in the CDR3. Germline trimming cut 3 bases from V and 4 bases from J; bases unmatched to any gene: 4. The CDR3 DNA reads as TGCGCCAGCAGCTCCAGCGGGAGTGCAGATACGCAGTATTTT. Its protein product is CASSSSGSADTQYF.

V is TRBV2 and J is TRBJ2-7, with 13 bases matching TRBD2. Germline-derived CDR1 and CDR2 are SNHLY and FYNNEI. The CDR3 spans 15 residues. After removal of 6 bases from V and 3 bases from J, the junction contained 5 bases not matched to a gene. Here the CDR3 DNA reads TGTGCCAGCAGCGGGACTAGCGGGATGGACTACGAGCAGTACTTC. Residues: CASSGTSGMDYEQYF.

This clonotype has at least ten counts. V usage is TRBV7-8 and J usage is TRBJ2-3; 10 bases are shared with TRBD1. The germline CDR1 and CDR2 sequences are SGHVS and FQNEAQ. The CDR3 is made up of 13 amino acids. Unmatched junction bases numbered 3, after V lost 8 bases and J lost 4 bases. The CDR3 is CASWDRGPDTQYF. DNA of the CDR3: TGTGCCAGCTGGGACAGGGGCCCAGATACGCAGTATTTT.

This clonotype was seen at least ten times. J is TRBJ2-5 and V is TRBV2, with D perhaps assigned TRBD1 or TRBD2 (6 bases each). The CDR3 covers 15 residues. Germline loops: CDR1 SNHLY, CDR2 FYNNEI. V gave up 5 bases and J gave up 4 bases, with 17 bases separating them. The CDR3 loop is CASSSGQPRGETQYF. In DNA form, the CDR3 reads TGTGCCAGCAGTTCCGGACAGCCGCGGGGAGAGACCCAGTACTTC.